This T cell receptor beta chain was documented in a study of blood T cell repertoires in COVID-19. Overall study context: Material from acute and convalescent COVID-19 was sourced from the United States, Italy and Spain.

Cohorts were assigned according to the clinical history that participants reported. After removal of 4 bases from V and 10 bases from J, the junction contained 9 bases not matched to a gene. The V gene's germline CDR1 is SGHTA and CDR2 FQGNSA. This CDR3 is 15 amino acids long. Sequencing was performed with immunoSEQ multiplex PCR; in TCRdb, only in-frame clones are kept and a portion is missing. The table lists approximately 280,000 clones, 87% of them singletons. The J gene is TRBJ2-1, the V gene TRBV7-2; TRBD2 agrees at 11 bases. The sequence derives from a woman in her 40s who had recovered from COVID-19. Sequencing input: PBMCs or T cells enriched from blood (not recorded which). The CDR3 DNA sequence: TGTGCCAGCAGCTCCCGACTAGCGGGATCGGGGGAGCAGTTCTTC. Protein: CASSSRLAGSGEQFF. Together with reference TRBV7-2 and TRBJ2-1, the CDR3 gives the full variable domain: GAGVSQSPSNKVTEKGKDVELRCDPISGHTALYWYRQSLGQGLEFLIYFQGNSAPDKSGLPSDRFSAERTGGSVSTLTIQRTQQEDSAVYLCASSSRLAGSGEQFFGPGTRLTVL.